This entry describes one T cell receptor (beta chain). Its antigen is not identified. Time point specified: week 5, during vaccination. Doses consisted of 300 ug of mutant IDH1 20-mer peptide each, paired with topical imiquimod. This sample was included in a study of a mutant IDH1 vaccine in newly diagnosed glioma. Study background: Administration of eight vaccinations to patients took place in weeks 1, 3, 5, 7, 11, 15, 19, 23. Treated patients had a mean age of 40.4 years and an approximately 62% male, around 38% female split. The therapy given earlier, which was standard therapy, consisted of radiotherapy, temozolomide, or both, and most of the patients received both.

CDR3 size: 16 residues. The germline V gene encodes CDR1 SGHNT and CDR2 YYREEE (reference sequence). V lost 0 bases and J 0 bases, leaving 12 bases between the germline ends. TCRdb's copy holds only in-frame clones and misses some; the assay was immunoSEQ multiplex PCR. The sample holds 75,000 to 80,000 clones; roughly 91% are singletons and the top ten take approximately 0.58%. J is TRBJ1-1 and V is TRBV5-4; D ambiguous. This receptor was taken from a woman aged 45-65 years with glioma. The sample consisted of PBMCs, taken from a glioma patient whose treatment included an IDH1 peptide vaccine. The CDR3 protein is CASSLEGWHMNTEAFF. In DNA, the CDR3 is TGTGCCAGCAGCTTGGAAGGTTGGCATATGAACACTGAAGCTTTCTTT. The variable domain in full, completed from reference TRBV5-4 and TRBJ1-1, reads ETGVTQSPTHLIKTRGQQVTLRCSSQSGHNTVSWYQQALGQGPQFIFQYYREEENGRGNFPPRFSGLQFPNYSSELNVNALELDDSALYLCASSLEGWHMNTEAFFGQGTRLTVV.